This paragraph covers one T cell receptor beta chain sequence. Sequencing was performed with immunoSEQ multiplex PCR; in TCRdb, only in-frame clones are kept and a portion is missing. The table lists 50,000 to 75,000 clones, roughly 91% of them singletons. The data were obtained in a study of blood T cell repertoires in COVID-19. Germline loops: CDR1 LNHNV, CDR2 YYDKDF (reference sequence). The CDR3 sequence is 15 residues long. Trimming removed 1 base from V and 6 bases from J, with 13 bases in between. Sequenced: peripheral blood. The clonotype was recovered from a human donor in a cohort sampled during active COVID-19. The chain links TRBV15 to TRBJ2-1, with D unresolved. This CDR3 is CATSRGVEKRNEQFF. The CDR3 DNA is TGTGCCACCAGCAGAGGAGTAGAGAAACGCAATGAGCAGTTCTTC.